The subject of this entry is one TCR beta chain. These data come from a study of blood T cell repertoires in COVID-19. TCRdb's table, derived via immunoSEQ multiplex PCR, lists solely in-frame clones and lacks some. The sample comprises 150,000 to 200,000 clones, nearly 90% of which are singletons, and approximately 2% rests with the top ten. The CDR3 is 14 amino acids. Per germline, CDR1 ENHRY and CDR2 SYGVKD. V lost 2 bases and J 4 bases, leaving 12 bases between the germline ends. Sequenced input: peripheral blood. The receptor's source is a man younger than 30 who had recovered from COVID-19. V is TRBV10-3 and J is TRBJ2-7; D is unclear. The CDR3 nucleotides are TGTGCCATCAGTGAGCCCAAGTCCGGTTACGAGCAGTACTTC. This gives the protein CAISEPKSGYEQYF.